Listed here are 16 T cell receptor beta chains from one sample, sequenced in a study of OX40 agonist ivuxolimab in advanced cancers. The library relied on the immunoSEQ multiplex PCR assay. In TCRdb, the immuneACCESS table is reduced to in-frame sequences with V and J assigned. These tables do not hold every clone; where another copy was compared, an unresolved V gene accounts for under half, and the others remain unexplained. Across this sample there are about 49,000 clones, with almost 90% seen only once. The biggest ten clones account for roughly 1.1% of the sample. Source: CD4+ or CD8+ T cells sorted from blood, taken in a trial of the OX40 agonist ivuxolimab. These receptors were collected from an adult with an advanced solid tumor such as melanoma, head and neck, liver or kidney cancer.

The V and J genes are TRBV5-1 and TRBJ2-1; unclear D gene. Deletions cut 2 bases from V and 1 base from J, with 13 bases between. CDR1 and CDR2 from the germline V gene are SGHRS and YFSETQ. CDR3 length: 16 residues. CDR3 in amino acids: CASSFVDVGSYNEQFF. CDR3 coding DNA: TGCGCCAGCAGCTTTGTTGACGTCGGGTCCTACAATGAGCAGTTCTTC. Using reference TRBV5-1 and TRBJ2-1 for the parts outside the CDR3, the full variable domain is KAGVTQTPRYLIKTRGQQVTLSCSPISGHRSVSWYQQTPGQGLQFLFEYFSETQRNKGNFPGRFSGRQFSNSRSEMNVSTLELGDSALYLCASSFVDVGSYNEQFFGPGTRLTVL.

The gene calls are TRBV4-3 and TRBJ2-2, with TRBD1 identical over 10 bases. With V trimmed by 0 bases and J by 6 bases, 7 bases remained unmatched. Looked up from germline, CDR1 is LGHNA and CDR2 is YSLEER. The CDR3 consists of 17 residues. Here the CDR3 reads CASSQDTRDRGAGELFF. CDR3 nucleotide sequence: TGCGCCAGCAGCCAAGACACAAGGGACAGGGGTGCCGGGGAGCTGTTTTTT.

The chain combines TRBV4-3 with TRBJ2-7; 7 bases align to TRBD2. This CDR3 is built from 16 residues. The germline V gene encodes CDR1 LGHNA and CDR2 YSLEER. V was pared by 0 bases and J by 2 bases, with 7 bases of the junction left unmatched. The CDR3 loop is CASSQEWEGPTYEQYF. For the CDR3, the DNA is TGCGCCAGCAGCCAAGAATGGGAGGGCCCTACCTACGAGCAGTACTTC.

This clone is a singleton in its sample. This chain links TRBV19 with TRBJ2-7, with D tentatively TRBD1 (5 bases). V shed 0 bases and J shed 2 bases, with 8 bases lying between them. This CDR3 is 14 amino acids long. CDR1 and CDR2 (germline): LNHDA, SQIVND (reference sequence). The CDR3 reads CASSIDAGTYEQYF. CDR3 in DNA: TGTGCCAGTAGTATAGATGCAGGGACCTACGAGCAGTACTTC.

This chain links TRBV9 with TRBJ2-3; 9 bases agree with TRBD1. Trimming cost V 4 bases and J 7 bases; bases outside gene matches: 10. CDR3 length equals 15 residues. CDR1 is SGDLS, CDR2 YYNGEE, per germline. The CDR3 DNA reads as TGTGCCAGCAGCCTACAGGGGGCATACAGAAATACGCAGTATTTT. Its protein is CASSLQGAYRNTQYF.

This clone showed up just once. The CDR3 region is CASSLELGGRDTQYF. The CDR3 DNA follows: TGCGCCAGCAGCTTGGAACTGGGAGGCCGAGATACGCAGTATTTT. The rearrangement links TRBV5-1 to TRBJ2-3, with D possibly matching TRBD2 (6 bases). The V end lost 0 bases, the J end lost 5 bases, and 13 bases lay between the germline ends. The V gene's germline CDR1 is SGHRS and CDR2 YFSETQ. CDR3 length: 15 amino acids.

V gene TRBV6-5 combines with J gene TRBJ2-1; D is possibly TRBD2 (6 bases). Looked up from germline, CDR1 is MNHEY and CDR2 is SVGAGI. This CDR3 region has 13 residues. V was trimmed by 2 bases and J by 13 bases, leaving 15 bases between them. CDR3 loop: CASSYLYRDFQFF. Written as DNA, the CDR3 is TGTGCCAGCAGTTACCTATACCGGGACTTCCAGTTCTTC.

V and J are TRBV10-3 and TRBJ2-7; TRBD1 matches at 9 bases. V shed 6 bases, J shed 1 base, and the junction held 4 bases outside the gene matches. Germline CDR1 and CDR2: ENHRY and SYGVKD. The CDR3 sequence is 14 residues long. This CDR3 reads CAIRGTGQSYEQYF. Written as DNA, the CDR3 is TGTGCCATCAGAGGGACAGGGCAATCCTACGAGCAGTACTTC.

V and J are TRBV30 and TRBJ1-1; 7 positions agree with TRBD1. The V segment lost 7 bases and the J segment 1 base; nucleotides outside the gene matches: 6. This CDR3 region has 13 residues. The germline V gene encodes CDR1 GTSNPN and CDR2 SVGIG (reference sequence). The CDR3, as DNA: TGTGCCTCGACAGGGATAGGGAACACTGAAGCTTTCTTT. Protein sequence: CASTGIGNTEAFF.

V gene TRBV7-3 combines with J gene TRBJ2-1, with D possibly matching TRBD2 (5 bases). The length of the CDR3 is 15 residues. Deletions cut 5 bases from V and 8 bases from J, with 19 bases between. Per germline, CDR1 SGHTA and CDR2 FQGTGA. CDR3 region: CASSLERASVHEQFF. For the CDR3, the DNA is TGTGCCAGCAGCCTGGAGAGGGCCTCCGTACATGAGCAGTTCTTC.

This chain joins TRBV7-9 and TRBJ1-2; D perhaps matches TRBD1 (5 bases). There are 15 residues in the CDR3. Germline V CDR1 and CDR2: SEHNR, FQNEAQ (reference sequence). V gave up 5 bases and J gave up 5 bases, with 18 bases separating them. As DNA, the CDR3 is TGTGCCAGCAGCCCAACCCTCAGGGACCGTTATGGCTACACCTTC. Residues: CASSPTLRDRYGYTF. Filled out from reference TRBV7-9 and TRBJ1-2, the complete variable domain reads DTGVSQNPRHKITKRGQNVTFRCDPISEHNRLYWYRQTLGQGPEFLTYFQNEAQLEKSRLLSDRFSAERPKGSFSTLEIQRTEQGDSAMYLCASSPTLRDRYGYTFGSGTRLTVV.

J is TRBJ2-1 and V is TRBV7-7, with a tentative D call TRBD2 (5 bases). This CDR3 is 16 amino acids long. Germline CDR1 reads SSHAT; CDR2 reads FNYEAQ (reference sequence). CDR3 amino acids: CASHNGVRRSYNEQFF. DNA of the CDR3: TGTGCTAGCCACAACGGGGTTAGGAGATCCTACAATGAGCAGTTCTTC.

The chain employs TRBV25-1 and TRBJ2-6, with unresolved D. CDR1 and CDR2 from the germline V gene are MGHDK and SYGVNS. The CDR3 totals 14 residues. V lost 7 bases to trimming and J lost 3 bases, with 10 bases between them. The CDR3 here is CASNTWDGANVLTF. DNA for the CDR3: TGTGCCAGCAATACGTGGGATGGGGCCAACGTCCTGACTTTC.

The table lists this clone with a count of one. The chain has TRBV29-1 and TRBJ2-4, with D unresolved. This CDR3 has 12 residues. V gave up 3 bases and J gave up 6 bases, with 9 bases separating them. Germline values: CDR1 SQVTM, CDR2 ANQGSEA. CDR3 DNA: TGCAGCGTTGAGGTGGGGTCAAACATTCAGTACTTC. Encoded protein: CSVEVGSNIQYF.

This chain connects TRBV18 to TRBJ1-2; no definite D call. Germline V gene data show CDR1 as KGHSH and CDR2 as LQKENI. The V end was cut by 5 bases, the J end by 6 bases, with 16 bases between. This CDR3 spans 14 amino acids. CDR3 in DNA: TGTGCCAGCTCAAAGGAAGAGGGTATCAATGGCTACACCTTC. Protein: CASSKEEGINGYTF.

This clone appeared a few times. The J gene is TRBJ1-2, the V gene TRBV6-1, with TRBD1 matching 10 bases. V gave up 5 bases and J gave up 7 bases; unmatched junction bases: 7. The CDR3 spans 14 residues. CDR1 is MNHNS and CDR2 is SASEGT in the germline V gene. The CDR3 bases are TGTGCCAGCAGTCACAGGGACAGGGGAGGTGGCTACACCTTC. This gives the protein CASSHRDRGGGYTF.